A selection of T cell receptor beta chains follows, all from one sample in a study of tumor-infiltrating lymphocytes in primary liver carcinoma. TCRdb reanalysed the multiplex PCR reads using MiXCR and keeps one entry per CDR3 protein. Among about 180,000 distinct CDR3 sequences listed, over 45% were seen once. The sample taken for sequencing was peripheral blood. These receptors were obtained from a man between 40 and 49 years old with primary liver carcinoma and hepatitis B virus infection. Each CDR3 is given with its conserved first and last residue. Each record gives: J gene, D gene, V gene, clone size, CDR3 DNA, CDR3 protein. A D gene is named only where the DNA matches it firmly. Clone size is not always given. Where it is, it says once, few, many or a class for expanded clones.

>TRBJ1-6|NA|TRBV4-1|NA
TGCGCCAGCAGCCAAGATCAATGGCGGGTAAATTCACCCCTCCACTTT
CASSQDQWRVNSPLHF
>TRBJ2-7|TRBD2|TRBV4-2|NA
TGTGCCAGCAGCCAAGATGGGGACTACTCCTACGAGCAGTACTTC
CASSQDGDYSYEQYF
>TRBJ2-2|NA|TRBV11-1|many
TGTGCCAGCAGCTTAGGTGGCGGAACCGGGGAGCTGTTTTTT
CASSLGGGTGELFF
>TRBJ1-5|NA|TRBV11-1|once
TGTGCCAACAGCTTAGGGACCGTGGGTAGCAATCAGCCCCAGCATTTT
CANSLGTVGSNQPQHF
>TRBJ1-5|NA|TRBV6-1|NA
TGTGCCAGCCGGCAGGGTCCGAATCAGCCCCAGCATTTT
CASRQGPNQPQHF
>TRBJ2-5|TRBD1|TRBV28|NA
TGTGCCAGCAGTTTAAGTTACAGGGGGCAAGAGACCCAGGACTTC
CASSLSYRGQETQDF
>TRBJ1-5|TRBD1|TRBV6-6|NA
TGTGCCAGCAGTTACGGACAGGGATTGCCCCAGCATTTT
CASSYGQGLPQHF
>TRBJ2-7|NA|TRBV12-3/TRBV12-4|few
TGTGCCAGCAGTCAGGGGACACACAGAGACTACGAGCAGTACTTC
CASSQGTHRDYEQYF
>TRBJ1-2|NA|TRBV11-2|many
TGTGCCAGCAGCTTAGGCGAGGATGGCTACACCTTC
CASSLGEDGYTF
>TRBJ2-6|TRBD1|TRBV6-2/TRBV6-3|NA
TGTGCCAGCAGTTACTCCCGGGACATCCTAGGACAGGCCAGGTTTGGGGCCAACGTCCTGACTTTC
CASSYSRDILGQARFGANVLTF
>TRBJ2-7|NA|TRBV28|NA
TGTGCCAGCAGCCCATCCCTCGGGCTGGGGTCTCTCGACTACGAGCAGTACTTC
CASSPSLGLGSLDYEQYF
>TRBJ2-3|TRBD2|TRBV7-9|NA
TGTGTCAGCAGCTTGGATCGATCGTGGACTAGCGGGAGGGGAGATACGCAGTATTTT
CVSSLDRSWTSGRGDTQYF
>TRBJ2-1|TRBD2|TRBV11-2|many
TGTGCCAGCAGCTTAGATTGGGGTAGCGGGAGATCCCAAAGCTACAATGAGCAGTTCTTC
CASSLDWGSGRSQSYNEQFF
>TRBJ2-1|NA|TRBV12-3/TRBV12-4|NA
TGTGCCAGCAGCTCGGTAAATCGGGAGAGGCCCTACAATGAGCATTTCTTC
CASSSVNRERPYNEHFF
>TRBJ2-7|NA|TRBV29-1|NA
TGCAGCGTTGACCTACAGGGCTGGAGCTCCTACGAGCAGTACTTC
CSVDLQGWSSYEQYF
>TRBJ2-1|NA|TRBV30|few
TGTGCCTGGAGGGAGGGGGGCGGGAGCTACAATGAGCAGTTCTTC
CAWREGGGSYNEQFF
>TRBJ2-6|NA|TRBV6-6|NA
TGTGCCAGCAGTCCGAGGATTTCTGGGGCCAACGTCCTGACTTTC
CASSPRISGANVLTF
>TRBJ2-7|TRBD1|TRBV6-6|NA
TGTGCCAGCAGATCACCGGGACAGGGCGACGAGCAGTACTTC
CASRSPGQGDEQYF
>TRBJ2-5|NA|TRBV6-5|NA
TGTGCCAGCAACCCGGGACTCACCTACGGGGAGACCCAGTACTTC
CASNPGLTYGETQYF
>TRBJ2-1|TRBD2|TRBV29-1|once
TGCAGCGTTGAAGTAGGGTCAGCGGGAGGTCGTAATGAGCAGCTCTTC
CSVEVGSAGGRNEQLF
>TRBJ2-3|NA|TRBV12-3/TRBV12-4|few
TGTGCCAGCAGTTTGTCGGGACCAGATACGCAGTATTTT
CASSLSGPDTQYF
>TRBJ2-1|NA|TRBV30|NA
TGTGCCTGGAGACCATTTAGCGGTTCCTACAATGAGCAGTTCTTC
CAWRPFSGSYNEQFF
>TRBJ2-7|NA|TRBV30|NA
TGTGCCTGGAAAGATGCCTACGAGCAGTACTTC
CAWKDAYEQYF
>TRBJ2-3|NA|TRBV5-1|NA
TGCGCCAGCAGCTTGAACGGCAGGGGAAGCACAGATACGCAGTATTTT
CASSLNGRGSTDTQYF
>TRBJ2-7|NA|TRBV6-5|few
TGTGCCAGCAGTTCCATCGGGCCGGCCGCCGAGCAGTACTTC
CASSSIGPAAEQYF
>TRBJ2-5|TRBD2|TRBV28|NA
TGTGCCAGCAGTATAGCGGGAGGGGGCCAAGAGACCCAGTACTTC
CASSIAGGGQETQYF
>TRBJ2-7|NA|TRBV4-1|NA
TGCGCCAGCAGCCCAGAGGCGGGAGTACAGGGGAGGAATGAGCAGTACTTC
CASSPEAGVQGRNEQYF
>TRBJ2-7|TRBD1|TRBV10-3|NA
TGTGCCATCAGAGATCCCGGGACAGGTTCCTACGAGCATTACTTC
CAIRDPGTGSYEHYF
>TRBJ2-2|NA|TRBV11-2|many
TGTGCCAGCAGCTTAGATGAGGGAACCGGGGAGCTGTTTTTT
CASSLDEGTGELFF
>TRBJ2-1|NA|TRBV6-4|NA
TGTGCCAGCAGTCGTGAGCCCCACGGGATGGGCTATGGGCAGTTCTTC
CASSREPHGMGYGQFF
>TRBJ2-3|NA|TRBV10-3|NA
TGTGCCGTGGGGGTTGCGGGGGCAGGAGATACGCAGTATTTT
CAVGVAGAGDTQYF
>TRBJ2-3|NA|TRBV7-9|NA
TGTGCCAGCAGCCCAGACAGGGACTTCACAGATACGCAGTATTTT
CASSPDRDFTDTQYF
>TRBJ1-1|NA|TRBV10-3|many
TGTGCCATCAGTGAGGACGGGGGGCCCGATGAAGCTTTCTTT
CAISEDGGPDEAFF